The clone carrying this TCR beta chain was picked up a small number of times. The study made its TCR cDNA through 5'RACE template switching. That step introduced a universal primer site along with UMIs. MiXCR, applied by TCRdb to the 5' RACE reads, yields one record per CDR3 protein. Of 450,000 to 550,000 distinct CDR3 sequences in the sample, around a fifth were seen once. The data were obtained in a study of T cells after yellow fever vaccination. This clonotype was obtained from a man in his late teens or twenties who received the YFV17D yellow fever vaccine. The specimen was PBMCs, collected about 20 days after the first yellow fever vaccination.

The CDR3 DNA follows: TGTGCCAGCAGTTACTCAAGCGGGGTTAGCACAGATACGCAGTATTTT. Protein product: CASSYSSGVSTDTQYF. The chain employs TRBV6-5 and TRBJ2-3; 7 positions agree with TRBD2. The ends lost 0 bases at V and 0 bases at J; junction bases unmatched: 3. CDR1 MNHEY and CDR2 SVGAGI come from the germline V gene. This CDR3 contains 16 residues.